One sample yielded the 29 T cell receptor beta chains listed below, sequenced in a study of OX40 agonist ivuxolimab in advanced cancers. Assay: immunoSEQ multiplex PCR; the TCRdb copy retains only in-frame clones and omits some. This sample has 70,000 or so clones, with more than 75% found just once. Material: CD4+ or CD8+ T cells sorted from blood, obtained in a trial of the OX40 agonist ivuxolimab. These receptors were taken from an adult with an advanced solid tumor such as melanoma, head and neck, liver or kidney cancer.

The rearrangement joins TRBV9 to TRBJ2-3; 10 positions agree with TRBD2. Unmatched junction bases numbered 12, after V lost 0 bases and J lost 5 bases. CDR1 SGDLS and CDR2 YYNGEE come from the germline V gene. This CDR3 is built from 18 residues. CDR3 in amino acids: CASSVELSGRAMEDTQYF. The CDR3 DNA sequence: TGTGCCAGCAGCGTAGAACTGAGCGGGAGGGCCATGGAAGATACGCAGTATTTT.

The gene calls are TRBV7-9 and TRBJ2-2; D might be TRBD1 (5 bases). The CDR3 covers 15 residues. V was clipped by 4 bases and J by 5 bases, with 14 bases between them. CDR1 and CDR2 from the germline V gene are SEHNR and FQNEAQ (reference sequence). CDR3 amino acids: CASSWVRAATGELFF. CDR3 nucleotides: TGTGCCAGCAGCTGGGTCAGGGCGGCTACCGGGGAGCTGTTTTTT.

In this sample, this clone turned up a few times. The J gene is TRBJ1-6, the V gene TRBV6-6, with 10 bases lining up with TRBD1. Germline V gene data show CDR1 as MNHNY and CDR2 as SVGAGI (reference sequence). The CDR3 totals 15 residues. V gave up 7 bases and J gave up 8 bases; unmatched junction bases: 8. CDR3 sequence reads: CASKKRDRGDSPLHF. In DNA form, the CDR3 reads TGTGCCAGCAAAAAACGGGACAGGGGTGATTCACCCCTCCACTTT.

CDR3 loop: CASSSYSSLAGAEYEQYF. CDR3 bases: TGTGCCAGCAGCTCGTACTCCTCACTAGCGGGAGCTGAGTACGAGCAGTACTTC. V and J are TRBV7-2 and TRBJ2-7, with 11 nucleotides matching TRBD2. The CDR3 sequence is 18 residues long. Trimming took 4 bases from V and 4 from J; bases not matched to a gene: 15. Germline V lookup: CDR1 SGHTA, CDR2 FQGNSA. The whole variable domain, remainder taken from reference TRBV7-2 and TRBJ2-7, is GAGVSQSPSNKVTEKGKDVELRCDPISGHTALYWYRQSLGQGLEFLIYFQGNSAPDKSGLPSDRFSAERTGGSVSTLTIQRTQQEDSAVYLCASSSYSSLAGAEYEQYFGPGTRLTVT.

The chain joins TRBV12-5 to TRBJ2-1; 8 nucleotides match TRBD2. There are 17 residues in the CDR3. Germline-derived CDR1 and CDR2 are LGHNT and FRNRAP. V lost 1 base and J lost 4; bases outside the gene matches: 9. CDR3 bases: TGTGCTAGTGGTTTGGCTCCCGGGGCTAGCGGGTACAATGAGCAGTTCTTC. Protein sequence: CASGLAPGASGYNEQFF.

The chain recombines TRBV29-1 with TRBJ2-3, with 10 bases that match TRBD2. The germline V gene encodes CDR1 SQVTM and CDR2 ANQGSEA. The trim removed 6 bases at V and 7 bases at J, leaving 10 bases unmatched. The CDR3 is 14 residues long. The CDR3 region has the DNA TGCAGCGTCCGCCCTAGCGGGAGAAGAAATACGCAGTATTTT. It is translated as CSVRPSGRRNTQYF.

About this clone itself: The limits of the CDR3 on the DNA are not certain, so only TCRdb's listed CDR3 is given. The V and J genes are TRBV7-5 and TRBJ1-4. TRBV7-5 counts as a pseudogene. The CDR3 is 16 amino acids long, termini counted. CDR3 residues: CARSFGGGTTNEKLFF.

The rearrangement joins TRBV18 to TRBJ2-1; weak D call: TRBD1 (5 bases). This CDR3 is 14 amino acids long. CDR1 and CDR2 (germline): KGHSH, LQKENI. With 3 bases removed from V and 0 bases from J, the gap between germline ends came to 6 bases. The CDR3 region is CASSPQGSYNEQFF. The CDR3 coding sequence is TGTGCCAGCTCACCCCAGGGCTCCTACAATGAGCAGTTCTTC.

The genes are TRBV6-5 and TRBJ2-7; possibly TRBD2 for D (6 bases). From germline, CDR1 is MNHEY and CDR2 SVGAGI. This CDR3 is built from 15 residues. Trimming pared 0 bases from V and 3 bases from J, leaving 12 bases between. Here the CDR3 DNA reads TGTGCCAGCAGTTACTCTGGGGCCGGGAGCTACGAGCAGTACTTC. This sequence encodes CASSYSGAGSYEQYF.

This clone has only a few counts. J is TRBJ1-6 and V is TRBV30; D not resolved. The CDR3 contains 12 residues. V gave up 4 bases and J gave up 5 bases, with 6 bases separating them. Germline CDR1 GTSNPN, CDR2 SVGIG (reference sequence). The CDR3 is CAWTGDNSPLHF. The CDR3 DNA sequence: TGTGCCTGGACAGGAGATAATTCACCCCTCCACTTT.

In its sample, this clone was seen once. The chain carries TRBV27 and TRBJ2-1, with TRBD1 matching 7 bases. The trim removed 6 bases at V and 4 bases at J, leaving 3 bases unmatched. Germline V CDR1 and CDR2: MNHEY, SMNVEV (reference sequence). The CDR3 loop spans 13 amino acids. The CDR3 DNA is TGTGCCAGCAGACGACAGGGATACAATGAGCAGTTCTTC. This codes for CASRRQGYNEQFF.

V gene TRBV6-5 combines with J gene TRBJ1-5; 8 bases match TRBD1. CDR1 is MNHEY and CDR2 is SVGAGI in the germline V gene. V dropped 7 bases and J dropped 7; count of bases not matched to a gene: 9. The CDR3 contains 14 residues. The CDR3 loop is CASIKTGADQPQHF. The DNA of the CDR3 is TGTGCCAGCATTAAGACAGGGGCGGACCAGCCCCAGCATTTT.

The CDR3 bases are TGTGCCAGCAGCGGACCTTGGACTAGCGGGAGTAGCACAGATACGCAGTATTTT. This gives the protein CASSGPWTSGSSTDTQYF. The rearrangement uses TRBV13 and TRBJ2-3; 13 nucleotides align to TRBD2. CDR1 and CDR2 (germline): PRHDT, FYEKMQ (reference sequence). The CDR3 has 18 residues. The trim removed 5 bases at V and 0 bases at J, leaving 8 bases unmatched.

The chain recombines TRBV21-1 with TRBJ1-1; the listed D gene, TRBD1, was not tested against the DNA. TRBV21-1 is labeled a pseudogene. This CDR3 region has 17 residues. The CDR3 DNA is TGTGCCAGCAGCAAAATGACAGGGGAAAGAATGAACACTGAAGCTTTCTTT. Translation: CASSKMTGERMNTEAFF.

V usage is TRBV11-3 and J usage is TRBJ2-3; no clear D. The V and J ends lost 7 bases and 0 bases respectively, with 11 bases between them. The CDR3 extends over 14 amino acids. Germline values: CDR1 SGHNT, CDR2 YENEEA. The CDR3 loop reads CASTRSISTDTQYF. CDR3 DNA: TGTGCCAGCACCCGGAGTATTAGCACAGATACGCAGTATTTT. Using reference TRBV11-3 and TRBJ2-3 for the parts outside the CDR3, the full variable domain is EAGVVQSPRYKIIEKKQPVAFWCNPISGHNTLYWYLQNLGQGPELLIRYENEEAVDDSQLPKDRFSAERLKGVDSTLKIQPAELGDSAVYLCASTRSISTDTQYFGPGTRLTVL.

In nucleotides, the CDR3 is TGTGCCAGCAGCGCCCGTCCCGGGGAAAAACTGTTTTTT. Translation: CASSARPGEKLFF. This sequence joins TRBV7-2 and TRBJ1-4; D unresolved. From germline, CDR1 is SGHTA and CDR2 FQGNSA. The CDR3 runs to 13 residues. V shed 5 bases and J shed 8 bases, with 12 bases lying between them.

CDR3 loop: CASSWGGETEQYF. For the CDR3, the DNA is TGTGCCAGCAGCTGGGGTGGGGAGACGGAGCAGTACTTC. V usage is TRBV11-2 and J usage is TRBJ2-7; the D gene is possibly TRBD2 (5 bases). V was pared by 4 bases and J by 7 bases, with 14 bases between. Germline assignment: CDR1 SGHAT and CDR2 FQNNGV. CDR3 length: 13 amino acids.

The V gene is TRBV7-9, the J gene TRBJ1-1; D uncertain. The CDR3 length is 13 residues. Trimming cost V 0 bases and J 4 bases, with 6 bases left between them. CDR1 SEHNR and CDR2 FQNEAQ come from the germline V gene (reference sequence). The CDR3 spells CASSLAGFTEAFF. CDR3 sequence (DNA): TGTGCCAGCAGCTTAGCGGGTTTCACTGAAGCTTTCTTT.

The chain has TRBV5-1 and TRBJ1-3, with D possibly being TRBD1 (5 bases). The CDR3 totals 16 residues. Germline loops: CDR1 SGHRS, CDR2 YFSETQ. V was pared by 0 bases and J by 0 bases, with 10 bases between. The CDR3 bases are TGCGCCAGCAGCTTGGAGGGGAGAAGCTCTGGAAACACCATATATTTT. This translates into CASSLEGRSSGNTIYF. Complete variable domain (other parts from reference TRBV5-1 and TRBJ1-3): KAGVTQTPRYLIKTRGQQVTLSCSPISGHRSVSWYQQTPGQGLQFLFEYFSETQRNKGNFPGRFSGRQFSNSRSEMNVSTLELGDSALYLCASSLEGRSSGNTIYFGEGSWLTVV.

This chain links TRBV4-2 with TRBJ2-5; 7 positions agree with TRBD1. The CDR3 has 14 amino acids. CDR1 and CDR2 from the germline V gene are LGHNA and YNFKEQ. With 1 base clipped from V and 2 bases from J, the junction kept 1 base outside the gene matches. CDR3 amino acids: CASSQAQGQETQYF. In DNA, the CDR3 is TGTGCCAGCAGCCAAGCACAGGGGCAAGAGACCCAGTACTTC.

The chain links TRBV11-2 to TRBJ1-1; 9 bases are a match to TRBD1. The V gene's germline CDR1 is SGHAT and CDR2 FQNNGV. The J segment lost 0 bases and the V segment lost 7 bases, leaving 3 bases of the junction unmatched. The CDR3 has 14 amino acids. CDR3 loop: CASTGTGMNTEAFF. As DNA, the CDR3 is TGTGCCAGCACCGGGACAGGGATGAACACTGAAGCTTTCTTT.

The CDR3 spells CASSLVGHLNTEAFF. CDR3 nucleotides: TGTGCCAGCAGCTTGGTAGGACATCTGAACACTGAAGCTTTCTTT. J is TRBJ1-1 and V is TRBV5-6; perhaps TRBD1 as D (5 bases). Trimming took 0 bases from V and 0 from J, leaving 9 bases between them. Per germline, CDR1 SGHDT and CDR2 YYEEEE. This CDR3 contains 15 residues.

This clone was counted between two and nine times. The chain recombines TRBV18 with TRBJ1-2, with D possibly TRBD1 on 5 matching bases. Trimming stripped 7 bases from V and 8 bases from J, with 14 bases between. The CDR3 is made up of 12 amino acids. Germline CDR1 and CDR2: KGHSH and LQKENI. Here the CDR3 reads CASFGDLGGYTF. In DNA, the CDR3 is TGTGCCAGCTTTGGGGACTTGGGAGGCTACACCTTC.

J is TRBJ2-7 and V is TRBV2; D gene uncertain. This CDR3 region has 12 residues. From germline, CDR1 is SNHLY and CDR2 FYNNEI. V lost 7 bases and J 3 bases, leaving 10 bases between the germline ends. The chain's CDR3 is CASKNLDYEQYF. The CDR3, as DNA: TGTGCCAGCAAGAATTTAGACTACGAGCAGTACTTC.

V usage is TRBV6-5 and J usage is TRBJ1-2, with a weak D call TRBD1 (5 bases). The CDR3 is made up of 13 amino acids. The V end was cut by 4 bases, the J end by 7 bases, with 13 bases between. Germline V CDR1 and CDR2: MNHEY, SVGAGI. The CDR3 DNA reads as TGTGCCAGCAGTTCTGGGACTCAACGTGGCTACACCTTC. Its translation is CASSSGTQRGYTF.

The chain has TRBV5-4 and TRBJ1-6; D gene ambiguous. Germline assignment: CDR1 SGHNT and CDR2 YYREEE (reference sequence). CDR3 length equals 13 residues. Trimming took off 4 bases at V and 7 bases at J, with 9 bases between the two ends. The CDR3 coding sequence is TGTGCCAGCAGCCCAGCAGGAAATTCACCCCTCCACTTT. Amino acid sequence: CASSPAGNSPLHF.

The chain employs TRBV7-2 and TRBJ1-2; 9 bases match TRBD1. This CDR3 comprises 14 residues. After removal of 5 bases from V and 8 bases from J, the junction contained 9 bases not matched to a gene. Per the germline V gene, CDR1 is SGHTA and CDR2 is FQGNSA. CDR3: CASSLTGGPLGYTF. The CDR3 bases are TGTGCCAGCAGCCTTACAGGGGGCCCTTTGGGCTACACCTTC.

This clone showed up just a few times. J is TRBJ1-1 and V is TRBV5-1, with D uncertain. The CDR3 runs 17 residues. Germline CDR1 and CDR2: SGHRS and YFSETQ. Trimming took off 0 bases at V and 1 base at J, with 16 bases between the two ends. The DNA for the CDR3 is TGCGCCAGCAGCTTGGTTTTAGTGGGCCGGGGGAACACTGAAGCTTTCTTT. Its translation: CASSLVLVGRGNTEAFF.

This clone was observed once. The chain links TRBV6-1 to TRBJ2-5; TRBD1 is a possible D gene (6 bases). The J call is uncertain, as TRBJ2-7 better fits the DNA end. Germline-derived CDR1 and CDR2 are MNHNS and SASEGT. CDR3 length: 13 amino acids. CDR3 sequence (DNA): TGTGCCAGCAGAGGGGGATTGGACTACGAGCAGTACTTC. Translated, it gives CASRGGLDYEQYF.